The clone carrying this T cell receptor (beta chain) appeared a few times. The junction and the germline gene differ at one end; a read error may be behind it. This entry belongs to a study of cytomegalovirus exposure and HLA in healthy donors. At the level of the study: In an earlier analysis, approximately 120 million unique TCR beta sequences were found from 150 million to 200 million T cells.

PCR employed 60 Vbeta and 13 Jbeta primers. Sequencing was performed with immunoSEQ multiplex PCR; in TCRdb, only in-frame clones are kept and a portion is missing. In the table there are 150,000 to 200,000 clones, around 79% of which are singletons. Germline V CDR1 and CDR2: SEHNR, FQNEAQ (reference sequence). The CDR3 totals 16 residues. The chain joins TRBV7-9 to TRBJ1-3, with D possibly matching TRBD1 (5 bases). Sequencing used PBMCs. The sequence was collected from a woman between 50 and 59 years old in good health and CMV-seronegative. CDR3 coding DNA: TGTTCCAGCAGCCGGGGCGGGAAAAACTCTGGAAACACCATATATTTT. Translation: CSSSRGGKNSGNTIYF.